This is a list of T cell receptor beta chains from one sample in a study of beta chain features in type 1 diabetes. Sequencing was performed with immunoSEQ multiplex PCR; in TCRdb, only in-frame clones are kept and a portion is missing. Of more than 350,000 clones in the sample, over 9.5% are singletons; the top ten hold over 0.04%. Material for sequencing was naive CD4+ T cells from blood. The origin of the receptors is a woman under 30 in good health. The CDR3 runs from the conserved cysteine through the conserved F or W. A D gene is named only where the DNA matches it firmly. Expanded clones are given a class, and other clones once, few, many or no size at all.

TRBD1,.,TRBV5-1,TRBJ2-7,CASTDRDEQYF,TGCGCCAGCACCGACAGGGACGAGCAGTACTTC
.,many,TRBV29-1,TRBJ1-2,CSERSGRGYTF,TGCAGCGAGCGATCTGGGAGAGGCTACACCTTC
.,.,TRBV30,TRBJ2-4,CAWTGYLAKNIQYF,TGTGCCTGGACCGGCTACCTAGCCAAAAACATTCAGTACTTC
.,.,TRBV5-1,TRBJ1-1,CASRIRTVAWAFF,TGCGCCAGCAGGATCCGGACAGTTGCCTGGGCTTTCTTT
.,few,TRBV27,TRBJ2-6,CASSRGGSGANVLTF,TGTGCCAGCAGCCGGGGCGGCTCTGGGGCCAACGTCCTGACTTTC
TRBD2,.,TRBV6-1,TRBJ2-1,CASSALGGKAGNNEQFF,TGTGCCAGCAGTGCCCTCGGGGGGAAAGCGGGCAACAATGAGCAGTTCTTC
.,.,TRBV25-1,TRBJ2-1,CASSESVSSYNEQFF,TGTGCCAGCAGTGAATCGGTTAGCTCCTACAATGAGCAGTTCTTC
.,.,TRBV5-1,TRBJ2-3,CASSLVGQPTDTQYF,TGCGCCAGCAGCTTGGTAGGACAGCCCACAGATACGCAGTATTTT
.,.,TRBV2,TRBJ1-4,CASSDGVVHEKLFF,TGTGCCAGCAGTGACGGTGTGGTCCATGAAAAACTGTTTTTT
TRBD1,once,TRBV6-5,TRBJ2-7,CASSYGTGAYEQYF,TGTGCCAGCAGTTACGGGACAGGGGCCTACGAGCAGTACTTC
.,few,TRBV4-1,TRBJ2-6,CASSQTEMSSGANVLTF,TGCGCCAGCAGCCAAACCGAGATGAGCTCTGGGGCCAACGTCCTGACTTTC
.,.,TRBV15,TRBJ2-6,CATSAGLAASGANVLTF,TGTGCCACCAGCGCCGGCCTGGCGGCCTCTGGGGCCAACGTCCTGACTTTC
TRBD1,.,TRBV5-1,TRBJ2-3,CASSTQGGDTQYF,TGCGCCAGCAGCACACAGGGGGGAGATACGCAGTATTTT
.,.,TRBV4-3,TRBJ2-3,CASSQDPNVDTQYF,TGCGCCAGCAGCCAAGACCCGAACGTGGATACGCAGTATTTT
.,.,TRBV9,TRBJ2-1,CASSVEGRPYNEQFF,TGTGCCAGCAGCGTAGAAGGCAGACCCTACAATGAGCAGTTCTTC
.,.,TRBV4-3,TRBJ2-5,CASSQEGVRETQYF,TGCGCCAGCAGCCAAGAGGGGGTTAGGGAGACCCAGTACTTC
.,.,TRBV7-9,TRBJ1-2,CASSLGTNYGYTF,TGTGCCAGCAGCTTGGGGACTAACTATGGCTACACCTTC
.,few,TRBV5-1,TRBJ2-3,CASSLEASDTQYF,TGCGCCAGCAGCTTGGAGGCTTCAGATACGCAGTATTTT
TRBD1,few,TRBV28,TRBJ1-6,CASSLQGQGYSPLHF,TGTGCCAGCAGTTTACAGGGACAGGGGTATTCACCCCTCCACTTT
.,.,TRBV27,TRBJ2-3,CASSLSFRVRGPDTQYF,TGTGCCAGCAGTTTATCCTTCAGGGTCAGGGGACCAGATACGCAGTATTTT
.,few,TRBV18,TRBJ1-1,CASSPLEGSNTEAFF,TGTGCCAGCTCACCACTTGAAGGAAGTAACACTGAAGCTTTCTTT
.,.,TRBV10-3,TRBJ2-1,CAISSLGGRKRTSSYNEQFF,TGTGCCATCAGTTCCCTCGGGGGGCGAAAGCGGACGAGCTCCTACAATGAGCAGTTCTTC
.,.,TRBV7-9,TRBJ2-6,CASRPPGSAGANVLTF,TGTGCCAGCAGACCCCCGGGGTCTGCGGGGGCCAACGTCCTGACTTTC
.,few,TRBV14,TRBJ2-3,CASSQTVDTQYF,TGTGCCAGCAGCCAAACGGTAGATACGCAGTATTTT
.,few,TRBV7-6,TRBJ2-1,CASSLSQSSYNEQFF,TGTGCCAGCAGCTTGAGCCAGAGCTCCTACAATGAGCAGTTCTTC
TRBD2,.,TRBV11-1,TRBJ2-5,CASSVVGLAGSLETQYF,TGTGCCAGCAGCGTAGTCGGACTAGCGGGATCTCTAGAGACCCAGTACTTC
.,.,TRBV7-2,TRBJ2-3,CASSLGSRSADTQYF,TGTGCCAGCAGCTTAGGAAGTCGTTCTGCTGATACGCAGTATTTT
.,few,TRBV27,TRBJ1-5,CASSFSDSNQPQHF,TGTGCCAGCAGTTTTTCAGACAGCAATCAGCCCCAGCATTTT
.,few,TRBV2,TRBJ2-2,CASSEDGLNTGELFF,TGTGCCAGCAGTGAGGACGGTTTGAACACCGGGGAGCTGTTTTTT